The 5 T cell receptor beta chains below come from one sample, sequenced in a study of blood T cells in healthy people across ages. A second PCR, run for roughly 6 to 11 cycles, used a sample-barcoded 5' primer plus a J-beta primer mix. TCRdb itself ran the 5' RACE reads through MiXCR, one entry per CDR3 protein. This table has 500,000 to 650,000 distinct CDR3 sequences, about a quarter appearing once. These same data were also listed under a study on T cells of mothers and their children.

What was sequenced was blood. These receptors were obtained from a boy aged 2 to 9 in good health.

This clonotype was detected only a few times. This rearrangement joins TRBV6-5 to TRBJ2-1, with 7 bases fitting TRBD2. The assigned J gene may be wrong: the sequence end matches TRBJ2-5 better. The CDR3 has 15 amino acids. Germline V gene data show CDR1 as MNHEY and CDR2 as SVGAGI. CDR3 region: CASSPGGWGLETQYF. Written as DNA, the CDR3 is TGTGCCAGCAGTCCCGGGGGGTGGGGTCTGGAGACCCAGTACTTC.

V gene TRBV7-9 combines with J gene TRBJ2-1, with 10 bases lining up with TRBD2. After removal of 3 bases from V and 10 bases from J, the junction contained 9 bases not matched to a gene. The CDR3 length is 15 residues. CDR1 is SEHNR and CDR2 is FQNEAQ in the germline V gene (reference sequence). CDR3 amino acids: CASSFYSGRWEEQFF. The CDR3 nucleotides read TGTGCCAGCAGCTTTTATAGCGGGAGGTGGGAAGAGCAGTTCTTC. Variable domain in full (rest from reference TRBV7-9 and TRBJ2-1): DTGVSQNPRHKITKRGQNVTFRCDPISEHNRLYWYRQTLGQGPEFLTYFQNEAQLEKSRLLSDRFSAERPKGSFSTLEIQRTEQGDSAMYLCASSFYSGRWEEQFFGPGTRLTVL.

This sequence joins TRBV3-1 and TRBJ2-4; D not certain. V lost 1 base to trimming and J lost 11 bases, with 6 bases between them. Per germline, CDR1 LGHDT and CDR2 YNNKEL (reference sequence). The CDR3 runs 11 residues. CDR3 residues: CASSQAQVQYF. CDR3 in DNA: TGTGCCAGCAGCCAAGCCCAGGTTCAGTACTTC.

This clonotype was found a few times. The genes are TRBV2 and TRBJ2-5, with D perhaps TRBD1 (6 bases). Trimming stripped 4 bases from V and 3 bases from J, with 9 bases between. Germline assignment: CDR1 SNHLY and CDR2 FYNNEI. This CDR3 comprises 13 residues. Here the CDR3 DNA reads TGTGCCAGCAGTGCCCGGACAGAAGAGACCCAGTACTTC. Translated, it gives CASSARTEETQYF.

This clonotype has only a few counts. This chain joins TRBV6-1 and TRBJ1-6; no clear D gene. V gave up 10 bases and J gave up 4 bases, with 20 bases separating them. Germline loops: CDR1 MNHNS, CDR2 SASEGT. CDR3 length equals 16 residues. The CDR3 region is CATRVTETPYNSPLHF. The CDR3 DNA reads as TGTGCCACCCGAGTGACGGAGACCCCGTATAATTCACCCCTCCACTTT.